The T cell receptor beta chain under discussion was sequenced for a study of blood T cell repertoires in COVID-19. Study-level background: The United States, Italy and Spain provided the acute and convalescent COVID-19 samples. Nucleic acid was either cDNA or gDNA, and it came from T cells, B-cell-depleted T cells, or PBMCs.

This CDR3 region has 15 residues. Germline CDR1 LNHDA, CDR2 SQIVND (reference sequence). V lost 5 bases, J lost 4 bases, and 6 bases stayed unmatched. Authors' processing steps: By means of reference gene primer amplification, nucleated cell counts were estimated. Clones were sequenced by immunoSEQ multiplex PCR, and TCRdb holds only the in-frame ones, with some missing. D and trimming come from the DNA, and the V and J calls and clone size come from that table. The data contain roughly 110,000 clones, more than 75% of them singletons. Sequencing input: peripheral blood. This TCR derives from a man aged 35 to 55 with acute or convalescent COVID-19. This sequence joins TRBV19 and TRBJ2-1; TRBD1 matches at 9 bases. CDR3 amino acids: CASSSRTGEYNEQFF. DNA of the CDR3: TGTGCCAGTAGTTCAAGGACAGGGGAGTACAATGAGCAGTTCTTC. Using reference TRBV19 and TRBJ2-1 for the parts outside the CDR3, the full variable domain is DGGITQSPKYLFRKEGQNVTLSCEQNLNHDAMYWYRQDPGQGLRLIYYSQIVNDFQKGDIAEGYSVSREKKESFPLTVTSAQKNPTAFYLCASSSRTGEYNEQFFGPGTRLTVL.